This T cell receptor beta chain was obtained from a study of OX40 agonist ivuxolimab in advanced cancers. Study summary: The patients got ivuxolimab, which is an agonistic anti-OX40 (CD134) antibody. Study-level results: Still undetermined is the antigen specificity of the expanded peripheral T cells.

Germline V gene data show CDR1 as SGHAT and CDR2 as FQNNGV. V gave up 0 bases and J gave up 5 bases, with 13 bases separating them. This CDR3 spans 15 amino acids. This clone was recorded only once. Its cognate antigen is unknown. Sampled blood was obtained at baseline, cycle 4 day 1, and cycle 7 day 1. Only in-frame clones appear in the TCRdb table, and some are missing; sequencing was by immunoSEQ multiplex PCR. The sample records 17,000 or so clones, 70% to 90% being singletons. The sequence came from an adult with an advanced solid tumor such as melanoma, head and neck, liver or kidney cancer. This chain joins TRBV11-2 and TRBJ2-5; D is unclear. This specimen consisted of CD4+ or CD8+ T cells sorted from blood, obtained in a trial of the OX40 agonist ivuxolimab. The CDR3, as DNA: TGTGCCAGCAGCTTAGATCTCATAGGGTGGGAGACCCAGTACTTC. Protein product: CASSLDLIGWETQYF. Full variable domain (rest looked up from reference TRBV11-2 and TRBJ2-5): EAGVAQSPRYKIIEKRQSVAFWCNPISGHATLYWYQQILGQGPKLLIQFQNNGVVDDSQLPKDRFSAERLKGVDSTLKIQPAKLEDSAVYLCASSLDLIGWETQYFGPGTRLLVL.